This T cell receptor (beta chain) was retrieved from a study of shared clonotypes between healthy human individuals. Concerning this clone: Its specificity is not known.

Investigators spread the genomic DNA of each subset evenly over several immunoSEQ plates. Profiled with immunoSEQ multiplex PCR; TCRdb holds only in-frame clones, not every one. Here the sample spans just over 2,000,000 clones, about 95% being singletons. CD45RO-negative cells were positively selected for CCR7, leaving out terminally differentiated effector memory CD45RA+ cells. Overall study results and limits: Rarefaction exposed incomplete sorted-subset sequencing despite large depth. When naive CD4 clonotypes were compared across a handful of donors, around 5% were shared.

The CDR3 has 15 residues. V lost 8 bases and J 2 bases, leaving 18 bases between the germline ends. Germline V lookup: CDR1 SGHVS, CDR2 FQNEAQ. The TCR sequence derives from a man younger than 35 in good health. Sequenced sample: naive CD8+ T cells sorted from blood. The genes are TRBV7-8 and TRBJ1-1; D perhaps matches TRBD1 (6 bases). Here the CDR3 DNA reads TGTGCCAGCCATGGAGGGGACAATGCCAACACTGAAGCTTTCTTT. Translated, it gives CASHGGDNANTEAFF. Together with reference TRBV7-8 and TRBJ1-1, the CDR3 gives the full variable domain: GAGVSQSPRYKVAKRGQDVALRCDPISGHVSLFWYQQALGQGPEFLTYFQNEAQLDKSGLPSDRFFAERPEGSVSTLKIQRTQQEDSAVYLCASHGGDNANTEAFFGQGTRLTVV.